This T cell receptor beta chain comes out of a study of blood T cell repertoires in COVID-19. As for the study in general: Researchers got acute and convalescent COVID-19 samples from the United States, Italy and Spain.

V lost 6 bases and J lost 10, with 19 bases in between. The CDR3 is made up of 13 amino acids. The germline gives CDR1 SQVTM, CDR2 ANQGSEA. This clone has just a few counts. How the authors handled the data: Reference gene primer amplification gave estimated nucleated cell counts. Sequencing used immunoSEQ multiplex PCR; TCRdb keeps in-frame clones, though not all of them. V and J calls and clone size come straight from that table; D and trimming were deduced from the DNA. The sample shows 150,000 to 200,000 clones, roughly 77% of them seen only once. The TCR comes from a human donor in a cohort sampled during active COVID-19. The sequenced material came from peripheral blood. V usage is TRBV29-1 and J usage is TRBJ1-5, with no clear D. CDR3 sequence reads: CSVAEAGPSPQHF. For the CDR3, the DNA is TGCAGCGTGGCTGAGGCCGGCCCGTCTCCCCAGCATTTT.